The 28 T cell receptor beta chains reported below all come from one sample, sequenced in a study of blood T cell repertoires in COVID-19. Measured with immunoSEQ multiplex PCR; TCRdb has only the in-frame clones, and not every one. The repertoire holds about 300,000 clones, with about nine tenths as singletons. The sequenced material came from PBMCs or T cells enriched from blood (not recorded which). Receptor source: a woman aged 40 to 49 who had recovered from COVID-19.

J is TRBJ2-2 and V is TRBV5-8, with a weak D call TRBD1 (6 bases). The germline V gene has CDR1 SGHTS and CDR2 YDEGEE. The CDR3 spans 14 residues. The V end was cut by 1 base, the J end by 6 bases, with 10 bases between. CDR3 coding DNA: TGTGCCAGCAGCTTGACCAGGGGATCCGGGGAGCTGTTTTTT. Translated: CASSLTRGSGELFF.

The chain couples TRBV18 to TRBJ2-1; 9 bases align to TRBD1. This CDR3 has 16 amino acids. The germline V gene encodes CDR1 KGHSH and CDR2 LQKENI. With 5 bases clipped from V and 7 bases from J, the junction kept 12 bases outside the gene matches. As DNA, the CDR3 is TGTGCCAGCTCATCTTTACAGGGGGCGATGTCGAATGAGCAGTTCTTC. This sequence encodes CASSSLQGAMSNEQFF.

The V and J genes are TRBV6-1 and TRBJ2-7, with TRBD1 as a possible D gene (5 bases). The germline V and J ends were trimmed by 0 bases and 2 bases, with 14 bases remaining between them. This CDR3 has 16 residues. CDR1 and CDR2 (germline): MNHNS, SASEGT. CDR3 sequence (DNA): TGTGCCAGCAGTGAAGCGCCGGGCGGCAGGGCCTACGAGCAGTACTTC. Its translation is CASSEAPGGRAYEQYF.

The chain recombines TRBV5-1 with TRBJ2-2, with 13 bases identical to TRBD2. The CDR3 covers 17 residues. V was clipped by 5 bases and J by 0 bases; unmatched bases: 4. The germline gives CDR1 SGHRS, CDR2 YFSETQ. In DNA, the CDR3 is TGCGCCAGCAGTACACTAGCGGGAGGGGCGAACACCGGGGAGCTGTTTTTT. Its translation is CASSTLAGGANTGELFF.

This chain connects TRBV4-1 to TRBJ1-2, with D unclear. The CDR3 has 16 residues. In germline, CDR1 is MGHRA, CDR2 YSYEKL. V lost 1 base and J lost 7, with 19 bases in between. The CDR3 here is CASSQGLMEVLRGYTF. DNA of the CDR3: TGCGCCAGCAGCCAAGGGTTGATGGAGGTCTTACGTGGCTACACCTTC.

The V gene is TRBV20-1, the J gene TRBJ1-1; D is unclear. V was clipped by 5 bases and J by 0 bases, with 4 bases between them. This CDR3 is built from 11 residues. CDR1 DFQATT and CDR2 SNEGSKA come from the germline V gene (reference sequence). CDR3 nucleotides: TGCAGTGCTTCCATGAACACTGAAGCTTTCTTT. Translated, it gives CSASMNTEAFF.

Only a few counts were recorded for this clone. This sequence joins TRBV6-4 and TRBJ2-2; 11 bases map to TRBD2. The CDR3 is made up of 16 amino acids. The germline V gene has CDR1 MRHNA and CDR2 SNTAGT. V gave up 0 bases and J gave up 3 bases; unmatched junction bases: 0. CDR3 coding DNA: TGTGCCAGCAGTGACTCTAGCGGGGGGGACACCGGGGAGCTGTTTTTT. It is translated as CASSDSSGGDTGELFF.

The chain has TRBV10-1 and TRBJ2-1, with D uncertain. The CDR3 has 14 amino acids. From germline, CDR1 is WNHNN and CDR2 SYGVQD (reference sequence). V was clipped by 6 bases and J by 9 bases, with 18 bases between them. The CDR3 region has the DNA TGCGCCAGCAGCCCTCAACACAGCTTGGTTGAGCAGTTCTTC. Translation: CASSPQHSLVEQFF.

This clone was counted a single time. The V gene is TRBV7-2, the J gene TRBJ2-7; 7 bases are shared with TRBD1. Germline V lookup: CDR1 SGHTA, CDR2 FQGNSA. V dropped 3 bases and J dropped 2; count of bases not matched to a gene: 16. The CDR3 has 18 amino acids. CDR3 coding DNA: TGTGCCAGCAGCTTGGGCTCAAACTCCGGGACAGCTCCCTACGAGCAGTACTTC. It codes for CASSLGSNSGTAPYEQYF.

The rearrangement uses TRBV5-4 and TRBJ1-3, with 7 positions matching TRBD1. V gave up 4 bases and J gave up 4 bases; unmatched junction bases: 5. The CDR3 is made up of 14 amino acids. Germline loops: CDR1 SGHNT, CDR2 YYREEE (reference sequence). The CDR3 DNA is TGTGCCAGCAGCCTGACAGGGCCCGGAAACACCATATATTTT. Translating it yields CASSLTGPGNTIYF. The complete variable domain, with remaining parts taken from reference TRBV5-4 and TRBJ1-3, reads ETGVTQSPTHLIKTRGQQVTLRCSSQSGHNTVSWYQQALGQGPQFIFQYYREEENGRGNFPPRFSGLQFPNYSSELNVNALELDDSALYLCASSLTGPGNTIYFGEGSWLTVV.

The J gene is TRBJ2-2, the V gene TRBV18; 13 bases match TRBD2. The V and J ends lost 0 bases and 2 bases, in that order; junction bases with no gene match: 3. The CDR3 covers 18 residues. The germline gives CDR1 KGHSH, CDR2 LQKENI. The CDR3 sequence is CASSPPTSGGLNTGELFF. CDR3 nucleotide sequence: TGTGCCAGCTCACCACCGACTAGCGGGGGGCTTAACACCGGGGAGCTGTTTTTT.

The chain uses TRBV6-2 or TRBV6-3 and TRBJ1-2; D not certain. This CDR3 has 15 residues. V was clipped by 4 bases and J by 4 bases, with 16 bases between them. Germline assignment: CDR1 MNHEY and CDR2 SVGEGT. In DNA, the CDR3 is TGTGCCAGCAGTTTTCGGGGATCGGCGGGCTATGGCTACACCTTC. Amino acid sequence: CASSFRGSAGYGYTF.

The rearrangement links TRBV9 to TRBJ2-1, with 7 bases lining up with TRBD2. The germline CDR1 and CDR2 sequences are SGDLS and YYNGEE. J lost 4 bases, V lost 2 bases, and 9 bases had no gene match. CDR3 length: 16 amino acids. CDR3 region: CASSVNPSGAYNEQFF. DNA for the CDR3: TGTGCCAGCAGCGTGAACCCTAGCGGAGCTTACAATGAGCAGTTCTTC.

The chain links TRBV18 to TRBJ1-4; D is unresolved. The CDR3 has 13 amino acids. Trimming removed 5 bases from V and 0 bases from J, with 4 bases in between. Per germline, CDR1 KGHSH and CDR2 LQKENI. The CDR3 region has the DNA TGTGCCAGCTCATCTGCAACTAATGAAAAACTGTTTTTT. Translation: CASSSATNEKLFF. Drawing the rest from reference TRBV18 and TRBJ1-4, the complete variable domain is NAGVMQNPRHLVRRRGQEARLRCSPMKGHSHVYWYRQLPEEGLKFMVYLQKENIIDESGMPKERFSAEFPKEGPSILRIQQVVRGDSAAYFCASSSATNEKLFFGSGTQLSVL.

The gene calls are TRBV18 and TRBJ1-1; perhaps TRBD1 as D (5 bases). The germline V gene encodes CDR1 KGHSH and CDR2 LQKENI. The CDR3 is made up of 14 amino acids. Deletions cut 6 bases from V and 0 bases from J, with 11 bases between. In DNA, the CDR3 is TGTGCCAGCTCCCCAGGGAGTATGAACACTGAAGCTTTCTTT. Its protein is CASSPGSMNTEAFF.

V usage is TRBV30 and J usage is TRBJ2-1; 9 nucleotides agree with TRBD2. From germline, CDR1 is GTSNPN and CDR2 SVGIG (reference sequence). CDR3 length equals 14 residues. The V segment lost 3 bases and the J segment 2 bases; nucleotides outside the gene matches: 2. The CDR3 reads CAWRLAGTYNEQFF. The CDR3 coding sequence is TGTGCCTGGAGACTAGCGGGCACCTACAATGAGCAGTTCTTC.

V is TRBV2 and J is TRBJ2-2; TRBD1 matches 7 bases. The V and J ends lost 6 bases and 3 bases, in that order; junction bases with no gene match: 13. The germline CDR1 and CDR2 sequences are SNHLY and FYNNEI. The CDR3 is made up of 17 amino acids. The CDR3 DNA follows: TGTGCCAGCAGCGGGACAGCGTTCTCTAGAGACACCGGGGAGCTGTTTTTT. Translated: CASSGTAFSRDTGELFF.

To note about this clone: This sample includes further DNA sequences coding for the same CDR3. The chain couples TRBV5-1 to TRBJ1-1, with D possibly matching TRBD1 (5 bases). Trimming took off 0 bases at V and 5 bases at J, with 8 bases between the two ends. Germline V gene sequence: CDR1 SGHRS, CDR2 YFSETQ. The length of the CDR3 is 13 residues. The CDR3 is CASSLAPGTEAFF. CDR3 nucleotides: TGCGCCAGCAGCTTGGCGCCAGGGACTGAAGCTTTCTTT.

The chain employs TRBV7-2 and TRBJ1-1; D is perhaps TRBD1 (6 bases). CDR3 length equals 12 residues. CDR1 SGHTA and CDR2 FQGNSA come from the germline V gene. V was cut by 4 bases and J by 9 bases, with 12 bases left in between. This CDR3 is CASSSTGEKAFF. As DNA, the CDR3 is TGTGCCAGCAGCTCGACAGGAGAAAAAGCTTTCTTT.

V is TRBV9 and J is TRBJ2-1; D remains ambiguous. V lost 4 bases, J lost 0 bases, and 8 bases lay in between. The CDR3 length is 14 residues. Germline V CDR1 and CDR2: SGDLS, YYNGEE. CDR3 residues: CASSRTSSYNEQFF. CDR3 DNA sequence: TGTGCCAGCAGCAGAACCAGCTCCTACAATGAGCAGTTCTTC.

V usage is TRBV5-4 and J usage is TRBJ2-2; unclear D gene. Trimming pared 1 base from V and 5 bases from J, leaving 9 bases between. In germline, CDR1 is SGHNT, CDR2 YYREEE (reference sequence). The CDR3 extends over 14 amino acids. CDR3 bases: TGTGCCAGCAGCTTGAGAACTGTAACCGGGGAGCTGTTTTTT. Residues: CASSLRTVTGELFF.

CDR3 sequence (DNA): TGCGCCAGCAGCCAGCCGGACAGGGTAACTAATGAAAAACTGTTTTTT. Translated, it gives CASSQPDRVTNEKLFF. This chain uses TRBV4-1 with TRBJ1-4; 8 bases are shared with TRBD1. Trimming at V came to 3 bases and at J to 1 base, leaving 4 bases not matched to a gene. The CDR3 totals 16 residues. From germline, CDR1 is MGHRA and CDR2 YSYEKL.

The genes are TRBV7-5 and TRBJ2-7; the table's D gene call, TRBD1, was not cross checked with the DNA. TRBV7-5 is a listed pseudogene. CDR3 length equals 12 residues. The CDR3 coding sequence is TGTGCCAGAAGCCCGGACAGGAACGAGCAGTACTTC. The encoded protein is CARSPDRNEQYF.

This chain links TRBV5-1 with TRBJ2-3; 12 nucleotides line up with TRBD2. Germline V gives CDR1 SGHRS, CDR2 YFSETQ. The CDR3 totals 18 residues. The trim removed 3 bases at V and 3 bases at J, leaving 11 bases unmatched. CDR3 loop: CASSSGLAGGPKTDTQYF. The CDR3 region has the DNA TGCGCCAGCAGCTCCGGGCTAGCGGGGGGGCCGAAGACAGATACGCAGTATTTT.

This chain uses TRBV3-1 (or the pseudogene TRBV3-2) with TRBJ1-2; D possibly corresponds to TRBD1 (5 bases). The germline V gene encodes CDR1 LGHDT and CDR2 YNNKEL (reference sequence). V was pared by 1 base and J by 8 bases, with 8 bases between. The CDR3 is 12 residues long. CDR3: CASSQGGWGYTF. The DNA for the CDR3 is TGTGCCAGCAGCCAAGGGGGCTGGGGCTACACCTTC.

The chain is built from TRBV19 and TRBJ2-7; TRBD1 might be the D (6 bases). Germline V gene lookup returns CDR1 LNHDA and CDR2 SQIVND (reference sequence). The CDR3 runs to 15 residues. The V gene lost 5 bases and the J gene lost 2 bases, with 16 bases spanning the gap. The CDR3 here is CASSPVSRDTYEQYF. The DNA of the CDR3 is TGTGCCAGTAGTCCCGTTTCGAGGGACACCTACGAGCAGTACTTC.

This rearrangement joins TRBV7-9 to TRBJ1-2; the D is unclear. The CDR3 spans 16 residues. V was cut by 2 bases and J by 0 bases, with 13 bases left in between. CDR1 and CDR2 from the germline V gene are SEHNR and FQNEAQ (reference sequence). CDR3 protein: CASSLSAGRANYGYTF. The CDR3 DNA sequence: TGTGCCAGCAGCTTATCTGCGGGGAGGGCTAACTATGGCTACACCTTC.

The V gene is TRBV5-1, the J gene TRBJ2-1; a weak D match, TRBD1 (5 bases). The V gene lost 0 bases and the J gene lost 9 bases, with 13 bases spanning the gap. Germline V CDR1 and CDR2: SGHRS, YFSETQ. The CDR3 extends over 14 amino acids. The CDR3 spells CASSLEGASGEQFF. Written as DNA, the CDR3 is TGCGCCAGCAGCTTGGAAGGGGCGTCGGGTGAGCAGTTCTTC.